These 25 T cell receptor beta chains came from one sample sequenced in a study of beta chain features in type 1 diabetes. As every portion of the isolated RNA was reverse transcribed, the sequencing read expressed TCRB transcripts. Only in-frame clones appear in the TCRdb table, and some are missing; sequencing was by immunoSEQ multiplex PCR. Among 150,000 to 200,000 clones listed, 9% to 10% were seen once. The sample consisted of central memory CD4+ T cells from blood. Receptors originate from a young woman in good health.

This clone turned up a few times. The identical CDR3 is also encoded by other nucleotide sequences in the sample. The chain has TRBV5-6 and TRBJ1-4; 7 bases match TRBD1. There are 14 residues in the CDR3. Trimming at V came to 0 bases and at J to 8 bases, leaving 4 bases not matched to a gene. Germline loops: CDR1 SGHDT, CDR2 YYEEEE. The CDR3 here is CASSLAGGGEKLFF. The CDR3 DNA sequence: TGTGCCAGCAGCTTGGCAGGGGGTGGAGAAAAACTGTTTTTT.

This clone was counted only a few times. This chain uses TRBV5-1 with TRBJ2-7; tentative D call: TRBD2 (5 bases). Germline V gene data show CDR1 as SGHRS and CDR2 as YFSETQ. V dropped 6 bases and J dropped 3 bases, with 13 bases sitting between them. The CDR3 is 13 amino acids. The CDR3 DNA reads TGCGCCAGCAAGCCAGCGGACGGCTACGAGCAGTACTTC. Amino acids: CASKPADGYEQYF.

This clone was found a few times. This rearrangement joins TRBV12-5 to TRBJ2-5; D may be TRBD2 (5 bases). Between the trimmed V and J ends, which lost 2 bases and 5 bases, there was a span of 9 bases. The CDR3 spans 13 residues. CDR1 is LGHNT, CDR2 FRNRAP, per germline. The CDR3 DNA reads TGTGCTAGTGGTTTGCGGGAAATGGAGACCCAGTACTTC. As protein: CASGLREMETQYF.

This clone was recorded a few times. The CDR3 here is CASSEGKWSGELFF. CDR3 DNA: TGTGCCAGCAGTGAAGGCAAGTGGTCCGGGGAGCTGTTTTTT. The gene calls are TRBV25-1 and TRBJ2-2; D gene unclear. The CDR3 extends over 14 amino acids. The V gene lost 2 bases and the J gene lost 6 bases, with 10 bases spanning the gap. The V gene's germline CDR1 is MGHDK and CDR2 SYGVNS.

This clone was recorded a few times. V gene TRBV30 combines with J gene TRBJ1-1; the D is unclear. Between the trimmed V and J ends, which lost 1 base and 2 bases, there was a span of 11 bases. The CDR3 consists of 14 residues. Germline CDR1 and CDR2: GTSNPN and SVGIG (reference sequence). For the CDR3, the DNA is TGTGCCTGGAGTGAGGGCGGAGGAAACACTGAAGCTTTCTTT. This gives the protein CAWSEGGGNTEAFF.

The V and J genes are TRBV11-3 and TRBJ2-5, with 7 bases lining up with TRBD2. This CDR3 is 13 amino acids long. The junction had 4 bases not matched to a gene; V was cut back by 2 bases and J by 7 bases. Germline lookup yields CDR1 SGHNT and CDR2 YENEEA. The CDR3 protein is CASSLYPGGTQYF. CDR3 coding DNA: TGTGCCAGCAGCTTATATCCGGGGGGGACCCAGTACTTC.

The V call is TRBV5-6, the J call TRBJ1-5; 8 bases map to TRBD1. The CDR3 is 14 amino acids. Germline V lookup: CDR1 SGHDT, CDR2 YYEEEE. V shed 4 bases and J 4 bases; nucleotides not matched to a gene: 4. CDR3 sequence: CASSQQGGNQPQHF. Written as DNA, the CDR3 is TGTGCCAGCAGCCAACAGGGGGGGAATCAGCCCCAGCATTTT.

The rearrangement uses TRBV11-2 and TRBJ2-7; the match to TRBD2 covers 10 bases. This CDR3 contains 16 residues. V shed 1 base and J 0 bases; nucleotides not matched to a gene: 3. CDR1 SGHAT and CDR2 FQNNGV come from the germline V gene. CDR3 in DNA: TGTGCCAGCAGCTTAGGGACTAGCGGTTACTCCTACGAGCAGTACTTC. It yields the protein CASSLGTSGYSYEQYF.

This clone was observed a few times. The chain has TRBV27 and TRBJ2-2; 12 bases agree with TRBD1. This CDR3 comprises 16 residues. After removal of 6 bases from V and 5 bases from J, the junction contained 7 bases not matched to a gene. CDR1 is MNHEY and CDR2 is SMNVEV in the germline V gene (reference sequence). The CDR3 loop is CASRAGTGGLTGELFF. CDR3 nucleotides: TGTGCCAGCAGGGCCGGGACAGGGGGCCTAACCGGGGAGCTGTTTTTT.

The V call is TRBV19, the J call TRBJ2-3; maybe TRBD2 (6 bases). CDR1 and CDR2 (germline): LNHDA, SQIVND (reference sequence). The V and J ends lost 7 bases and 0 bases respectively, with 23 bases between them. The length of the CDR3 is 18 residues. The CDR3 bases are TGTGCCAGTACCGAACGGTCTGTTAGCGGTTCTAGCACAGATACGCAGTATTTT. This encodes CASTERSVSGSSTDTQYF. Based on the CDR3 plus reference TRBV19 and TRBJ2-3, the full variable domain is DGGITQSPKYLFRKEGQNVTLSCEQNLNHDAMYWYRQDPGQGLRLIYYSQIVNDFQKGDIAEGYSVSREKKESFPLTVTSAQKNPTAFYLCASTERSVSGSSTDTQYFGPGTRLTVL.

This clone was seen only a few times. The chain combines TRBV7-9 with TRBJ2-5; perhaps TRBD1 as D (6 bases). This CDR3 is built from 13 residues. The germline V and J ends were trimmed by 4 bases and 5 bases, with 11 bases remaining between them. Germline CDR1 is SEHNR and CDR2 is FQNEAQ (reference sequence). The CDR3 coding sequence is TGTGCCAGCAGCTCAGGGGCCGTGGAGACCCAGTACTTC. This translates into CASSSGAVETQYF.

The CDR3 loop reads CAWSGGDARGEQFF. The DNA of the CDR3 is TGTGCCTGGAGTGGGGGGGACGCACGTGGTGAGCAGTTCTTC. The V gene is TRBV30, the J gene TRBJ2-1, with D possibly being TRBD2 (6 bases). There are 14 residues in the CDR3. V lost 1 base and J 9 bases, leaving 16 bases between the germline ends. Germline V CDR1 and CDR2: GTSNPN, SVGIG (reference sequence).

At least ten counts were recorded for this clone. In DNA, the CDR3 is TGCGCCAGCAGCCATGGGACTAGCGGGACTTACGAGCAGTACTTC. Its translation: CASSHGTSGTYEQYF. The J gene is TRBJ2-7, the V gene TRBV4-1; TRBD2 matches at 13 bases. J gave up 4 bases and V 3 bases, and 3 bases lay outside the gene matches. Germline CDR1 reads MGHRA; CDR2 reads YSYEKL. The CDR3 length is 15 residues.

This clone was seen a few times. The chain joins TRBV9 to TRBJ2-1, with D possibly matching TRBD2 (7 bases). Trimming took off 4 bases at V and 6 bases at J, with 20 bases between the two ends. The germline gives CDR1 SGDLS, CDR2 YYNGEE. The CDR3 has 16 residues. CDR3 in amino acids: CASSRRGGRAVNEQFF. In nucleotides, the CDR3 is TGTGCCAGCAGCCGTAGGGGGGGGAGGGCAGTCAATGAGCAGTTCTTC.

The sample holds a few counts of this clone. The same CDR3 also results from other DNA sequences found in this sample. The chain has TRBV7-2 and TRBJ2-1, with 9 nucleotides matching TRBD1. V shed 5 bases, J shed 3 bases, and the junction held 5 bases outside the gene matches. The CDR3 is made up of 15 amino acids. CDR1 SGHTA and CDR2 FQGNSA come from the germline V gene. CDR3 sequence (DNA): TGTGCCAGCAGCCCCGACAGGGGGAGCTACAATGAGCAGTTCTTC. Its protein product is CASSPDRGSYNEQFF.

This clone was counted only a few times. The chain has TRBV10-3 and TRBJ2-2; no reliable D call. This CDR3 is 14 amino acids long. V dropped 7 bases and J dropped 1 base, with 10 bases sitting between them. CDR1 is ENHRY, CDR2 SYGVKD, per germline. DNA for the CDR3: TGTGCCATCACCCGTCTCCTGAACACCGGGGAGCTGTTTTTT. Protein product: CAITRLLNTGELFF.

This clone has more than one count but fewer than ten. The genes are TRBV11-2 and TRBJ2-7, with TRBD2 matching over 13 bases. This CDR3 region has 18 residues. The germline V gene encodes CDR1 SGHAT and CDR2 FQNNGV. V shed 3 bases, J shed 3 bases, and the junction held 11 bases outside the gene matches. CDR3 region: CASSFTLGGLAGFYEQYF. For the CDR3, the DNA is TGTGCCAGCAGCTTCACCTTGGGGGGACTAGCGGGATTCTACGAGCAGTACTTC.

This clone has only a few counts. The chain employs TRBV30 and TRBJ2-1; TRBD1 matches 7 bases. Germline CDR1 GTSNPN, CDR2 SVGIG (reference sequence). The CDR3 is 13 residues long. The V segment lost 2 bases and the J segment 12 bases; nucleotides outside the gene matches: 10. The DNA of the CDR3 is TGTGCCTGGAGTCGTCCAGGGGGAGCCGCGCAGTTCTTC. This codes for CAWSRPGGAAQFF.

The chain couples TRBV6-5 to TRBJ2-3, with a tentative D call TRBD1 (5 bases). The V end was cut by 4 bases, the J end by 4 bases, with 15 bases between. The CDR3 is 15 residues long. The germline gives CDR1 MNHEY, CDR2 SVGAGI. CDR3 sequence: CASSFNQGRPDTQYF. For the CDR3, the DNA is TGTGCCAGCAGTTTTAATCAGGGCCGTCCAGATACGCAGTATTTT.

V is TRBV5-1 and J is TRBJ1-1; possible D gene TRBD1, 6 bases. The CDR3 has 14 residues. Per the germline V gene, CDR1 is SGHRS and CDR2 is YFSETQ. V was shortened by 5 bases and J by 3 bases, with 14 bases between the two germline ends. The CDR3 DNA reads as TGCGCCAGCAGGAGTGGGGGCTCGGACACTGAAGCTTTCTTT. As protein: CASRSGGSDTEAFF.

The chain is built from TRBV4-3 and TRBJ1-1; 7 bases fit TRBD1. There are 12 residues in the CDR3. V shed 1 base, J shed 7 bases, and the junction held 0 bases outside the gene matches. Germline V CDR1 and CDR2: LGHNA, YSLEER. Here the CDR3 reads CASSQGQGEAFF. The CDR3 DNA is TGCGCCAGCAGCCAAGGACAGGGTGAAGCTTTCTTT.

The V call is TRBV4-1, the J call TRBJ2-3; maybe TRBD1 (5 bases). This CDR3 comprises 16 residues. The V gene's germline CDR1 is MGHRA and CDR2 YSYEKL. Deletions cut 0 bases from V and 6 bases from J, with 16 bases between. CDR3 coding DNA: TGCGCCAGCAGCCAAGATGGGTCAGGGTTCGGGGATACGCAGTATTTT. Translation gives CASSQDGSGFGDTQYF.

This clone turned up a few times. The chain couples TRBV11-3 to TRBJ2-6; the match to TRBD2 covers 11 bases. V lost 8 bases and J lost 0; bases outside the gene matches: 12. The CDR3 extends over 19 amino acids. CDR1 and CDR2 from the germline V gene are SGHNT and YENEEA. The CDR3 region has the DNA TGTGCCAGCGCCCGACCGGGACTAGCGGTCCACTCTGGGGCCAACGTCCTGACTTTC. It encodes CASARPGLAVHSGANVLTF. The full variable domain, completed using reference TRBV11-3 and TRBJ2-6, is EAGVVQSPRYKIIEKKQPVAFWCNPISGHNTLYWYLQNLGQGPELLIRYENEEAVDDSQLPKDRFSAERLKGVDSTLKIQPAELGDSAVYLCASARPGLAVHSGANVLTFGAGSRLTVL.

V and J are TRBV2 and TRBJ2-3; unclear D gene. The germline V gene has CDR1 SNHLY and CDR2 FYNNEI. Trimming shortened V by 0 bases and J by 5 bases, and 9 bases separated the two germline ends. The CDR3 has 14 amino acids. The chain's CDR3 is CASSEASYRDTQYF. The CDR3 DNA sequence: TGTGCCAGCAGTGAAGCCTCCTACCGAGATACGCAGTATTTT. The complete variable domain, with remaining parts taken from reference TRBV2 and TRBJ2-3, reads EPEVTQTPSHQVTQMGQEVILRCVPISNHLYFYWYRQILGQKVEFLVSFYNNEISEKSEIFDDQFSVERPDGSNFTLKIRSTKLEDSAMYFCASSEASYRDTQYFGPGTRLTVL.

Written as DNA, the CDR3 is TGTGCCTGGAGTCAGGGCACGGGGGACATTCAGTACTTC. Translation gives CAWSQGTGDIQYF. The chain has TRBV30 and TRBJ2-4, with a possible D match to TRBD2 (6 bases). This CDR3 comprises 13 residues. Germline values: CDR1 GTSNPN, CDR2 SVGIG (reference sequence). V dropped 2 bases and J dropped 8 bases, with 13 bases sitting between them.